These 28 T cell receptor beta chains originate from one sample sequenced in a study of blood T cells in healthy people across ages. For the second PCR, which ran for about 6 to 12 cycles, a sample-barcoded 5' primer and a J-beta primer mix were used. From the 5' RACE reads, TCRdb called clonotypes with MiXCR, one entry per CDR3 protein. The sample has 850,000 to 1,000,000 distinct CDR3 sequences, about 48% seen once; the top ten hold 13%. The sequenced material came from blood. The receptors were sampled from a man younger than 40 in good health.

This rearrangement joins TRBV12-3 or TRBV12-4 to TRBJ1-2; the match to TRBD1 covers 7 bases. The CDR3 is made up of 13 amino acids. V shed 2 bases, J shed 9 bases, and the junction held 6 bases outside the gene matches. DNA of the CDR3: TGTGCCAGCAGTTTAATAGGGGGCGCGAGCTACACCTTC. Amino acid sequence: CASSLIGGASYTF.

The V gene is TRBV27, the J gene TRBJ2-7; D possibly uses TRBD1 or TRBD2 (6 bases each). Germline V CDR1 and CDR2: MNHEY, SMNVEV (reference sequence). V lost 1 base, J lost 0 bases, and 13 bases lay in between. CDR3 length: 16 amino acids. CDR3 residues: CASSLYGGLLSYEQYF. CDR3 in DNA: TGTGCCAGCAGTTTATACGGGGGCCTCCTCTCCTACGAGCAGTACTTC.

V is TRBV6-2 or TRBV6-3 and J is TRBJ2-1; 9 nucleotides match TRBD2. This CDR3 spans 20 amino acids. The germline gives CDR1 MNHEY, CDR2 SVGEGT. Losses at the gene ends were 6 bases for V and 4 bases for J; bases not matched to a gene: 22. The CDR3 loop reads CASSPLKTGGGTSLYNEQFF. CDR3 nucleotide sequence: TGTGCCAGCAGCCCACTGAAGACCGGAGGTGGGACTAGCCTTTACAATGAGCAGTTCTTC.

The chain uses TRBV27 and TRBJ2-3; unclear D gene. The ends were cut back, 10 bases at V and 2 bases at J, with 13 bases in the middle. Germline CDR1 reads MNHEY; CDR2 reads SMNVEV (reference sequence). The CDR3 is 13 residues long. CDR3 region: CAIRPINTDTQYF. The CDR3, as DNA: TGTGCCATAAGGCCAATCAACACAGATACGCAGTATTTT.

J is TRBJ2-4 and V is TRBV4-2; 11 nucleotides agree with TRBD1. CDR3 length: 17 amino acids. Trimming took 3 bases from V and 13 from J; bases not matched to a gene: 17. Germline-derived CDR1 and CDR2 are LGHNA and YNFKEQ. CDR3 sequence: CASSQVTTGTGGFQQYF. Here the CDR3 DNA reads TGTGCCAGCAGCCAGGTTACCACCGGGACAGGGGGATTCCAGCAGTACTTC.

This chain joins TRBV20-1 and TRBJ1-2, with 8 nucleotides matching TRBD1. Germline CDR1 and CDR2: DFQATT and SNEGSKA (reference sequence). V gave up 1 base and J gave up 8 bases; unmatched junction bases: 9. The CDR3 totals 14 residues. In DNA form, the CDR3 reads TGCAGTGCTAGAGTCCCGGACAGGGTGGAGGGCTACACCTTC. The encoded protein is CSARVPDRVEGYTF.

The chain links TRBV11-2 to TRBJ1-1; D is undetermined. The germline V and J ends were trimmed by 5 bases and 4 bases, with 17 bases remaining between them. The CDR3 has 15 amino acids. Germline V gene data show CDR1 as SGHAT and CDR2 as FQNNGV. The CDR3 DNA follows: TGTGCCAGCAGCCCCAACCTCGGGATGAGCACTGAAGCTTTCTTT. It encodes CASSPNLGMSTEAFF.

The chain uses TRBV6-7 and TRBJ2-7; no reliable D call. Being an ORF, TRBV6-7 has a function that is uncertain. Trimming shortened V by 2 bases and J by 5 bases, and 13 bases separated the two germline ends. This CDR3 is 14 amino acids long. CDR3 nucleotide sequence: TGTGCCAGCAGTTACGACAAAGGAAGGAACGAGCAGTACTTC. This gives the protein CASSYDKGRNEQYF.

The J gene is TRBJ2-1, the V gene TRBV20-1; 10 nucleotides align to TRBD1. There are 14 residues in the CDR3. CDR1 and CDR2 from the germline V gene are DFQATT and SNEGSKA (reference sequence). The V and J ends lost 8 bases and 7 bases, in that order; junction bases with no gene match: 11. DNA of the CDR3: TGCAGTCTTTCCGCGGGGACAGGGGTAAATGAGCAGTTCTTC. It codes for CSLSAGTGVNEQFF.

The genes are TRBV7-9 and TRBJ2-1, with 7 bases lining up with TRBD2. J gave up 1 base and V 4 bases, and 10 bases lay outside the gene matches. CDR1 is SEHNR and CDR2 is FQNEAQ in the germline V gene (reference sequence). The CDR3 consists of 17 residues. In DNA form, the CDR3 reads TGTGCCAGCAGCTCGCCTCCGGGGGAGGGATCCTACAATGAGCAGTTCTTC. The encoded protein is CASSSPPGEGSYNEQFF. The variable domain in full, with the rest retrieved from reference TRBV7-9 and TRBJ2-1, is DTGVSQNPRHKITKRGQNVTFRCDPISEHNRLYWYRQTLGQGPEFLTYFQNEAQLEKSRLLSDRFSAERPKGSFSTLEIQRTEQGDSAMYLCASSSPPGEGSYNEQFFGPGTRLTVL.

This clonotype was seen a few times. The chain links TRBV12-3 or TRBV12-4 to TRBJ2-5; 8 nucleotides line up with TRBD2. Trimming at V came to 8 bases and at J to 5 bases, leaving 13 bases not matched to a gene. This CDR3 region has 15 residues. For the CDR3, the DNA is TGTGCCAGCCTCGACGGACTAGCTCTGACGGAGACCCAGTACTTC. It encodes CASLDGLALTETQYF.

The V gene is TRBV28, the J gene TRBJ2-7; maybe TRBD1 (6 bases). Trimming removed 6 bases from V and 0 bases from J, with 12 bases in between. Germline lookup yields CDR1 MDHEN and CDR2 SYDVKM. The length of the CDR3 is 14 residues. This chain's CDR3 is CASSRTGTSYEQYF. CDR3 bases: TGTGCCAGCAGCCGAACAGGGACCTCCTACGAGCAGTACTTC.

This clonotype was counted only a few times. This sequence joins TRBV3-1 and TRBJ1-6; no reliable D call. Trimming removed 1 base from V and 0 bases from J, with 7 bases in between. Per the germline V gene, CDR1 is LGHDT and CDR2 is YNNKEL (reference sequence). The CDR3 loop spans 16 amino acids. CDR3 sequence (DNA): TGTGCCAGCAGCCAAGGGGAGAGCTCCTATAATTCACCCCTCCACTTT. This codes for CASSQGESSYNSPLHF. Full variable domain (missing parts from reference TRBV3-1 and TRBJ1-6): DTAVSQTPKYLVTQMGNDKSIKCEQNLGHDTMYWYKQDSKKFLKIMFSYNNKELIINETVPNRFSPKSPDKAHLNLHINSLELGDSAVYFCASSQGESSYNSPLHFGNGTRLTVT.

This clonotype showed up just a few times. V gene TRBV4-1 combines with J gene TRBJ1-2, with 7 bases identical to TRBD1. The V gene end was trimmed by 1 base and the J gene end by 4 bases; junction bases not matched to a gene: 9. CDR3 length equals 16 residues. From germline, CDR1 is MGHRA and CDR2 YSYEKL. CDR3 DNA: TGCGCCAGCAGCCAAGGTAGAGACAGGGTTGCCTATGGCTACACCTTC. This sequence encodes CASSQGRDRVAYGYTF.

This clonotype occurred a few times. The chain is built from TRBV30 and TRBJ2-1; no clear D. CDR1 GTSNPN and CDR2 SVGIG come from the germline V gene (reference sequence). CDR3 length: 13 residues. Trimming cost V 0 bases and J 7 bases, with 10 bases left between them. This CDR3 is CAWSVARWNEQFF. The CDR3 DNA reads TGTGCCTGGAGTGTAGCCCGGTGGAATGAGCAGTTCTTC.

This rearrangement joins TRBV20-1 to TRBJ1-1, with D unresolved. Germline loops: CDR1 DFQATT, CDR2 SNEGSKA (reference sequence). The CDR3 totals 11 residues. The CDR3 reads CRNKGLRGAFF. The DNA for the CDR3 is TGCAGGAATAAAGGTCTCCGCGGAGCTTTCTTT.

The chain joins TRBV10-2 to TRBJ2-7; D not resolved. The CDR3 totals 15 residues. From germline, CDR1 is WSHSY and CDR2 SAAADI. The germline V and J ends were trimmed by 0 bases and 3 bases, with 12 bases remaining between them. CDR3 region: CASSESAGLNYEQYF. The CDR3 DNA is TGCGCCAGCAGTGAGTCTGCAGGATTAAACTACGAGCAGTACTTC.

The rearrangement links TRBV20-1 to TRBJ2-7; 15 bases line up with TRBD2. Germline CDR1 is DFQATT and CDR2 is SNEGSKA (reference sequence). CDR3 length: 16 residues. Unmatched junction bases numbered 4, after V lost 1 base and J lost 3 bases. The CDR3 DNA reads as TGCAGTGCTAGAGTACGGACTAGCGGGGGGGGCTACGAGCAGTACTTC. Translation gives CSARVRTSGGGYEQYF.

This clonotype came up a few times. The chain is built from TRBV27 and TRBJ1-6, with 9 bases matching TRBD1. The germline V gene has CDR1 MNHEY and CDR2 SMNVEV (reference sequence). The CDR3 loop spans 14 amino acids. V lost 3 bases to trimming and J lost 13 bases; unmatched junction nucleotides: 7. The CDR3 is CASSFTGGAPPLHF. The DNA for the CDR3 is TGTGCCAGCAGTTTCACAGGGGGCGCCCCGCCCCTCCACTTT.

This clonotype was counted only a few times. This clone may be a read error of a much larger clone one base away. The chain has TRBV9 and TRBJ2-3; D unclear. V was trimmed by 0 bases and J by 5 bases, leaving 13 bases between them. The germline gives CDR1 SGDLS, CDR2 YYNGEE. This CDR3 is 15 amino acids long. CDR3 nucleotide sequence: TGTGCCAGCAGCGTAGGTTCCTTTAGTATAGATACGCAGTATTTT. This encodes CASSVGSFSIDTQYF.

This clonotype was seen repeatedly, ten times or more. A junction boundary mismatches the germline segment, possibly from a read error. The chain employs TRBV12-3 or TRBV12-4 and TRBJ2-3; the D is unclear. The CDR3 spans 12 residues. This CDR3 is CASRAGTDTQYF. The CDR3 nucleotides are TGTGCCAGCAGAGCAGGCACGGATACGCAGTATTTT.

The gene calls are TRBV10-3 and TRBJ2-4; 9 positions match TRBD1. Losses at the gene ends were 1 base for V and 4 bases for J; bases not matched to a gene: 5. The germline V gene encodes CDR1 ENHRY and CDR2 SYGVKD. The CDR3 runs to 16 residues. The CDR3 DNA reads as TGTGCCATCAGTGAGTGGCCGGGACAGGGAAAAAACATTCAGTACTTC. It encodes CAISEWPGQGKNIQYF.

The chain employs TRBV28 and TRBJ2-3; D unresolved. The V end lost 7 bases, the J end lost 1 base, and 18 bases lay between the germline ends. Germline V gives CDR1 MDHEN, CDR2 SYDVKM. The CDR3 spans 16 residues. CDR3 sequence: CASIGNGGIGTDTQYF. As DNA, the CDR3 is TGTGCCAGCATAGGAAACGGCGGCATAGGCACAGATACGCAGTATTTT.

This clonotype came up a few times. This sequence joins TRBV29-1 and TRBJ1-2; D is uncertain. The CDR3 runs 12 residues. The V gene lost 3 bases and the J gene lost 3 bases, with 8 bases spanning the gap. CDR1 is SQVTM and CDR2 is ANQGSEA in the germline V gene. CDR3 region: CSVDNGDYGYTF. The CDR3 DNA reads as TGCAGCGTTGATAACGGAGACTATGGCTACACCTTC.

This clonotype was counted ten times or more. The junction and the germline gene differ at one end; a read error may be behind it. The CDR3 is CASSLVLGGRNNEQFF. For the CDR3, the DNA is TGCGCCAGCAGTTTGGTATTGGGGGGCCGGAACAATGAGCAGTTCTTC. The chain employs TRBV5-1 and TRBJ2-1; D possibly uses TRBD1 or TRBD2 (6 bases each). Germline V CDR1 and CDR2: SGHRS, YFSETQ. CDR3 length: 16 residues.

The CDR3 loop reads CSAFPGQGKYEQYF. The CDR3 region has the DNA TGCAGTGCTTTTCCGGGACAGGGGAAGTACGAGCAGTACTTC. The chain is built from TRBV20-1 and TRBJ2-7, with TRBD1 matching 10 bases. After removal of 5 bases from V and 4 bases from J, the junction contained 8 bases not matched to a gene. The CDR3 has 14 amino acids. Germline assignment: CDR1 DFQATT and CDR2 SNEGSKA (reference sequence).

This chain joins TRBV2 and TRBJ1-2; TRBD1 is a possible D gene (6 bases). V was clipped by 7 bases and J by 3 bases, with 15 bases between them. This CDR3 comprises 14 residues. Germline values: CDR1 SNHLY, CDR2 FYNNEI. CDR3 sequence reads: CASNWGARDYGYTF. DNA for the CDR3: TGTGCCAGCAACTGGGGGGCGCGGGACTATGGCTACACCTTC.

A word on this clonotype: One junction end does not reproduce the germline sequence, and a read error may be involved. The chain carries TRBV5-5 and TRBJ2-3; 7 bases align to TRBD1. The CDR3 consists of 14 residues. Germline values: CDR1 SGHKS, CDR2 YYEKEE (reference sequence). CDR3 protein: CAGSFDRVTHTQYF. CDR3 nucleotide sequence: TGTGCCGGCAGCTTCGACAGGGTCACACATACGCAGTATTTT.